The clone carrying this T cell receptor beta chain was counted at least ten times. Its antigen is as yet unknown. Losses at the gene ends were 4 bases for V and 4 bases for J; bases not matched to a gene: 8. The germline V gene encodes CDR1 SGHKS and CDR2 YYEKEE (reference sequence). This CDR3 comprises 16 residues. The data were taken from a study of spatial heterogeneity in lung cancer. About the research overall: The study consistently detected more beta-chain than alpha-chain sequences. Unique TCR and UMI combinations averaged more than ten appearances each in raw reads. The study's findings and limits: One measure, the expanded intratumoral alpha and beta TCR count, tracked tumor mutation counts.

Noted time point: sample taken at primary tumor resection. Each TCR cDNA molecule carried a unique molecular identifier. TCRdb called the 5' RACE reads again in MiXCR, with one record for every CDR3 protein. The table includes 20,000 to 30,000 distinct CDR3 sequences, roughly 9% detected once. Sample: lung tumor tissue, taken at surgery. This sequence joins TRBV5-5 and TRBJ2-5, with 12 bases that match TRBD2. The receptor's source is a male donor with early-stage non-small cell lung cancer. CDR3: CASSPLAGGRGETQYF. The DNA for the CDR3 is TGTGCCAGCAGCCCTCTAGCGGGAGGGAGAGGAGAGACCCAGTACTTC.